These 15 T cell receptor beta chains share one sample of origin, sequenced in a study of blood T cell repertoires in COVID-19. Sequencing used immunoSEQ multiplex PCR; TCRdb keeps in-frame clones, though not all of them. The repertoire holds more than 55,000 clones, with 73% as singletons. The sample consisted of peripheral blood. The origin of the receptors is an older woman with acute or convalescent COVID-19.

This chain uses TRBV18 with TRBJ2-2; perhaps TRBD1 as D (6 bases). The germline CDR1 and CDR2 sequences are KGHSH and LQKENI. The V end lost 6 bases, the J end lost 5 bases, and 10 bases lay between the germline ends. This CDR3 is built from 13 residues. CDR3 nucleotide sequence: TGTGCCAGCTCCCTACAGGGAACCGGGGAGCTGTTTTTT. It yields the protein CASSLQGTGELFF. The entire variable domain, with the rest obtained from reference TRBV18 and TRBJ2-2, is as follows: NAGVMQNPRHLVRRRGQEARLRCSPMKGHSHVYWYRQLPEEGLKFMVYLQKENIIDESGMPKERFSAEFPKEGPSILRIQQVVRGDSAAYFCASSLQGTGELFFGEGSRLTVL.

The chain links TRBV19 to TRBJ2-1, with 9 bases aligning to TRBD1. CDR3 length: 14 amino acids. CDR1 LNHDA and CDR2 SQIVND come from the germline V gene (reference sequence). Germline trimming cut 7 bases from V and 3 bases from J; bases unmatched to any gene: 4. CDR3 loop: CASNPTGGYNEQFF. The CDR3 region has the DNA TGTGCCAGTAACCCGACAGGGGGCTACAATGAGCAGTTCTTC.

By its share, this clone is medium-sized (0.01 to 0.1%). This rearrangement joins TRBV5-5 to TRBJ2-5; 12 positions agree with TRBD2. Trimming cost V 2 bases and J 1 base; bases outside gene matches: 3. The CDR3 runs 16 residues. In germline, CDR1 is SGHKS, CDR2 YYEKEE (reference sequence). CDR3 protein: CASSLLAGGPQETQYF. For the CDR3, the DNA is TGTGCCAGCAGCTTACTAGCGGGGGGACCCCAAGAGACCCAGTACTTC.

J is TRBJ2-7 and V is TRBV7-2; D is possibly TRBD2 (6 bases). Trimming took off 3 bases at V and 0 bases at J, with 9 bases between the two ends. Germline V gene lookup returns CDR1 SGHTA and CDR2 FQGNSA. CDR3 size: 14 residues. The CDR3 sequence: CASSLRGRSYEQYV. The CDR3 coding sequence is TGTGCCAGCAGCTTGCGGGGCCGCTCCTACGAGCAGTACGTC.

This clone was counted at least ten times. The chain couples TRBV7-9 to TRBJ1-2, with 8 nucleotides matching TRBD1. Germline V gene data show CDR1 as SEHNR and CDR2 as FQNEAQ (reference sequence). V was clipped by 4 bases and J by 0 bases; unmatched bases: 7. The length of the CDR3 is 16 residues. For the CDR3, the DNA is TGTGCCAGCAGCTCGCGGGGGACAGGAGCTAACTATGGCTACACCTTC. This codes for CASSSRGTGANYGYTF.

The J gene is TRBJ1-2, the V gene TRBV5-4; possible D gene TRBD1, 6 bases. The CDR3 spans 15 residues. Germline V CDR1 and CDR2: SGHNT, YYREEE (reference sequence). V was shortened by 1 base and J by 0 bases, with 10 bases between the two germline ends. CDR3 amino acids: CASSLRGASNYGYTF. The CDR3 DNA is TGTGCCAGCAGCTTGCGGGGGGCATCTAACTATGGCTACACCTTC.

The gene calls are TRBV4-2 and TRBJ1-2; 7 nucleotides align to TRBD1. Germline values: CDR1 LGHNA, CDR2 YNFKEQ. This CDR3 has 19 residues. V dropped 6 bases and J dropped 8; count of bases not matched to a gene: 27. The CDR3 here is CASSPDNRDRVRGDSGYTF. In DNA, the CDR3 is TGTGCCAGCAGTCCAGATAATCGGGACAGAGTCCGTGGAGATTCGGGCTACACCTTC.

This clone was counted between two and nine times. The chain uses TRBV5-1 and TRBJ2-5, with 11 bases that match TRBD1. Germline assignment: CDR1 SGHRS and CDR2 YFSETQ. V lost 3 bases, J lost 4 bases, and 5 bases stayed unmatched. The CDR3 runs 15 residues. In DNA form, the CDR3 reads TGCGCCAGCAGCTCCGGGACAGGGGGTAGAGAGACCCAGTACTTC. Encoded protein: CASSSGTGGRETQYF.

The chain combines TRBV7-6 with TRBJ1-1, with D perhaps TRBD1 (6 bases). The CDR3 loop spans 13 amino acids. V shed 1 base and J shed 11 bases, with 14 bases lying between them. CDR1 and CDR2 (germline): SGHVS, FNYEAQ. Here the CDR3 DNA reads TGTGCCAGCAGCTTAGGCAGGGAGGGGGGGGCTTTCTTT. Translating gives CASSLGREGGAFF.

J is TRBJ2-3 and V is TRBV5-1; the match to TRBD2 covers 14 bases. Trimming cost V 0 bases and J 2 bases; bases outside gene matches: 14. The CDR3 sequence is 21 residues long. From germline, CDR1 is SGHRS and CDR2 YFSETQ. The CDR3 reads CASSLGTSGGFIPRATDTQYF. The CDR3 DNA reads as TGCGCCAGCAGCTTGGGGACTAGCGGGGGGTTCATCCCAAGGGCCACAGATACGCAGTATTTT. The entire variable domain, with the rest obtained from reference TRBV5-1 and TRBJ2-3, is as follows: KAGVTQTPRYLIKTRGQQVTLSCSPISGHRSVSWYQQTPGQGLQFLFEYFSETQRNKGNFPGRFSGRQFSNSRSEMNVSTLELGDSALYLCASSLGTSGGFIPRATDTQYFGPGTRLTVL.

This chain links TRBV5-4 with TRBJ1-2; the match to TRBD1 covers 9 bases. Trimming took 0 bases from V and 2 from J; bases not matched to a gene: 2. The CDR3 sequence is 15 residues long. Per the germline V gene, CDR1 is SGHNT and CDR2 is YYREEE (reference sequence). CDR3 in amino acids: CASSLEGTGNYGYTF. CDR3 DNA sequence: TGTGCCAGCAGCTTGGAAGGGACAGGGAACTATGGCTACACCTTC.

The J gene is TRBJ2-3, the V gene TRBV9; no firm D call. Trimming took 1 base from V and 1 from J, leaving 4 bases between them. In germline, CDR1 is SGDLS, CDR2 YYNGEE. This CDR3 has 13 amino acids. CDR3 in amino acids: CASSVSGTDTQYF. CDR3 sequence (DNA): TGTGCCAGCAGCGTATCAGGCACAGATACGCAGTATTTT.

The gene calls are TRBV6-6 and TRBJ2-1; 7 nucleotides line up with TRBD1. Germline-derived CDR1 and CDR2 are MNHNY and SVGAGI (reference sequence). V gave up 6 bases and J gave up 14 bases; unmatched junction bases: 22. The CDR3 has 16 residues. The chain's CDR3 is CASRKGAGRDQFKEFF. The CDR3 nucleotides read TGTGCCAGCAGAAAGGGGGCAGGAAGGGATCAATTTAAGGAGTTCTTC.

The CDR3 reads CASSLRGQPNNEQFF. The CDR3 DNA is TGTGCCAGCAGCTTACGTGGACAGCCCAACAATGAGCAGTTCTTC. The J gene is TRBJ2-1, the V gene TRBV11-2, with D possibly TRBD1 on 6 matching bases. The CDR3 is 15 residues long. Between the trimmed V and J ends, which lost 2 bases and 5 bases, there was a span of 13 bases. CDR1 is SGHAT and CDR2 is FQNNGV in the germline V gene.

V and J are TRBV12-5 and TRBJ1-5; D might be TRBD1 (5 bases). The CDR3 length is 13 residues. Germline lookup yields CDR1 LGHNT and CDR2 FRNRAP. Between the trimmed V and J ends, which lost 6 bases and 7 bases, there was a span of 13 bases. CDR3 bases: TGTGCTAGTGGCCTACCGGGGGACCAGCCCCAGCATTTT. Amino acids: CASGLPGDQPQHF.